Here is one T cell receptor (beta chain) with its context. Its antigen is undetermined. These data belong to a study of memory CD4+ T cells and cytomegalovirus serostatus. About the research overall: Of the healthy Belgian adults, under 10 were CMV seropositive and approximately 24 seronegative.

Findings and limits, study-wide: About 40% of the roughly 150 known CMV-associated TCRbeta sequences appeared in CD4+ memory.

Germline V CDR1 and CDR2: SGHVS, FQNEAQ. The CDR3 runs to 18 residues. Trimming stripped 5 bases from V and 4 bases from J, with 24 bases between. Single viable CD3+CD4+CD8-CD45RO+ cells were sorted as the memory CD4+ T cells. The assay was immunoSEQ multiplex PCR, and TCRdb's table has in-frame clones only and misses some. This table holds tens of thousands of clones, 80% to 90% found once. Sequenced material: memory CD4+ T cells from blood. This sequence was found in an adult in good health and CMV-seronegative. The chain links TRBV7-8 to TRBJ2-1; maybe TRBD2 (5 bases). CDR3: CASSPMRGLLGSYNEQFF. CDR3 DNA: TGTGCCAGCAGCCCCATGCGAGGGTTGCTAGGGTCATACAATGAGCAGTTCTTC.